Each of the 31 T cell receptor beta chains below was sequenced from the same sample in a study of blood T cells in healthy people across ages. A second about 7 to 12 cycle PCR used barcoded and J-beta primers. TCRdb reprocessed the 5' RACE reads with MiXCR, giving one entry per CDR3 protein. The repertoire includes some 1.5 million distinct CDR3 sequences, less than 45% of them detected once, and under 5% sits in the top ten. Sequencing was performed on blood. The receptor set was obtained from a woman between 18 and 29 years old in good health.

The chain has TRBV7-8 and TRBJ1-6, with TRBD1 identical over 9 bases. The CDR3 loop spans 16 amino acids. Germline V gives CDR1 SGHVS, CDR2 FQNEAQ. The V and J ends lost 5 bases and 7 bases, in that order; junction bases with no gene match: 9. This CDR3 is CASSPTGGRGNSPLHF. For the CDR3, the DNA is TGTGCCAGCAGCCCAACAGGGGGCAGAGGAAATTCACCCCTCCACTTT. Full variable domain (outside the CDR3, taken from reference TRBV7-8 and TRBJ1-6): GAGVSQSPRYKVAKRGQDVALRCDPISGHVSLFWYQQALGQGPEFLTYFQNEAQLDKSGLPSDRFFAERPEGSVSTLKIQRTQQEDSAVYLCASSPTGGRGNSPLHFGNGTRLTVT.

This clonotype came up a few times. This chain joins TRBV5-1 and TRBJ2-1; D gene ambiguous. This CDR3 has 14 residues. V lost 2 bases and J lost 7, with 13 bases in between. Germline CDR1 SGHRS, CDR2 YFSETQ. CDR3 nucleotide sequence: TGCGCCAGCAGCTTCTCAGGCTGGGAAAATGAGCAGTTCTTC. This translates into CASSFSGWENEQFF.

The rearrangement links TRBV6-5 to TRBJ2-1; TRBD1 matches at 8 bases. CDR3 length: 19 residues. The V and J ends lost 2 bases and 0 bases, in that order; junction bases with no gene match: 12. CDR1 MNHEY and CDR2 SVGAGI come from the germline V gene. CDR3 sequence: CASSYRGTGVTSSYNEQFF. DNA of the CDR3: TGTGCCAGCAGTTACCGCGGGACAGGCGTTACGAGCTCCTACAATGAGCAGTTCTTC.

The chain carries TRBV5-1 and TRBJ2-1; TRBD2 aligns across 12 bases. Germline V gene data show CDR1 as SGHRS and CDR2 as YFSETQ. With V trimmed by 0 bases and J by 10 bases, 2 bases remained unmatched. The CDR3 loop spans 14 amino acids. Here the CDR3 DNA reads TGCGCCAGCAGCTTGGCTAGCGGGAGGGCCGAGCAGTTCTTC. Encoded protein: CASSLASGRAEQFF.

This chain uses TRBV5-1 with TRBJ2-1; the D is unclear. Trimming removed 0 bases from V and 3 bases from J, with 10 bases in between. The CDR3 spans 15 residues. CDR1 is SGHRS and CDR2 is YFSETQ in the germline V gene. CDR3 amino acids: CASSLEVGDYNEQFF. Written as DNA, the CDR3 is TGCGCCAGCAGCTTGGAGGTCGGAGACTACAATGAGCAGTTCTTC.

The rearrangement joins TRBV24-1 to TRBJ2-3, with D perhaps TRBD1 or TRBD2 (5 bases each). Germline assignment: CDR1 KGHDR and CDR2 SFDVKD. The CDR3 is 13 residues long. V was shortened by 2 bases and J by 4 bases, with 6 bases between the two germline ends. Here the CDR3 DNA reads TGTGCCACCAGTGATTCGGGGCCAGATACGCAGTATTTT. It translates to CATSDSGPDTQYF.

This rearrangement joins TRBV29-1 to TRBJ2-5, with D unresolved. The end of the DNA is better explained by TRBJ2-7, so the J call may be wrong. The germline V gene encodes CDR1 SQVTM and CDR2 ANQGSEA. There are 15 residues in the CDR3. The CDR3 nucleotides are TGCAGCGTTGGGGCGCCCCGAGTGGACGGCTACGAGCAGTACTTC. Protein sequence: CSVGAPRVDGYEQYF.

The chain carries TRBV29-1 and TRBJ2-1, with D unclear. Trimming took 7 bases from V and 0 from J, leaving 10 bases between them. Germline V gene sequence: CDR1 SQVTM, CDR2 ANQGSEA. The CDR3 extends over 13 amino acids. The CDR3 loop is CSGAGLSYNEQFF. In DNA, the CDR3 is TGCAGCGGGGCAGGTCTCTCCTACAATGAGCAGTTCTTC.

This clonotype was observed a few times. The chain uses TRBV18 and TRBJ2-5, with D perhaps being TRBD1 or TRBD2 (6 bases each). V was cut by 5 bases and J by 4 bases, with 11 bases left in between. The germline V gene encodes CDR1 KGHSH and CDR2 LQKENI. CDR3 length: 13 amino acids. The DNA for the CDR3 is TGTGCCAGCTCAAGTTGGGGGGCAGAGACCCAGTACTTC. Amino acids: CASSSWGAETQYF.

The chain couples TRBV20-1 to TRBJ2-7, with 10 nucleotides matching TRBD2. The J segment lost 1 base and the V segment lost 6 bases, leaving 3 bases of the junction unmatched. Germline loops: CDR1 DFQATT, CDR2 SNEGSKA (reference sequence). The CDR3 sequence is 13 residues long. The CDR3 spells CSATLAGSYEQYF. The CDR3 DNA is TGCAGTGCGACACTAGCGGGGTCCTACGAGCAGTACTTC.

This clonotype appeared once. J is TRBJ2-5 and V is TRBV9, with TRBD2 matching 13 bases. This CDR3 comprises 16 residues. V was clipped by 3 bases and J by 4 bases; unmatched bases: 6. CDR1 SGDLS and CDR2 YYNGEE come from the germline V gene. CDR3 nucleotide sequence: TGTGCCAGCAGCGCAACTAGCGGGGGGGTCGGAGAGACCCAGTACTTC. Translated, it gives CASSATSGGVGETQYF.

The chain carries TRBV6-5 and TRBJ1-5; 9 bases map to TRBD1. With V trimmed by 6 bases and J by 2 bases, 5 bases remained unmatched. CDR3 size: 15 residues. The V gene's germline CDR1 is MNHEY and CDR2 SVGAGI. CDR3 nucleotide sequence: TGTGCCAGCAGAAGGGACAGGGAAGGCAATCAGCCCCAGCATTTT. This encodes CASRRDREGNQPQHF.

This clonotype was seen a handful of times. The junction departs from germline at one end; a sequencing error may be responsible. V usage is TRBV3-1 and J usage is TRBJ2-5, with 7 bases that match TRBD2. From germline, CDR1 is LGHDT and CDR2 YNNKEL (reference sequence). This CDR3 is 15 amino acids long. CDR3 nucleotides: TGTGCCGGCAGCCAAGAGGGAGGGTTTGGAGAGACCCAGTACTTC. It is translated as CAGSQEGGFGETQYF.

This clonotype was counted between two and nine times. The chain carries TRBV7-9 and TRBJ2-1; TRBD2 agrees at 9 bases. Looked up from germline, CDR1 is SEHNR and CDR2 is FQNEAQ (reference sequence). J lost 9 bases, V lost 7 bases, and 10 bases had no gene match. The CDR3 is 14 residues long. DNA for the CDR3: TGTGCCAGCATTGAACTAGCGGGTTTCGGTGAGCAGTTCTTC. This encodes CASIELAGFGEQFF.

This chain uses TRBV7-2 with TRBJ2-7; D gene uncertain. The CDR3 loop spans 14 amino acids. Per germline, CDR1 SGHTA and CDR2 FQGNSA. The V end lost 1 base, the J end lost 5 bases, and 12 bases lay between the germline ends. CDR3 protein: CASSLVTVRDEQYF. The CDR3 DNA reads as TGTGCCAGCAGCTTAGTTACAGTACGGGACGAGCAGTACTTC.

The chain uses TRBV5-6 and TRBJ2-3, with a weak D call TRBD1 (6 bases). The CDR3 consists of 13 residues. Germline V gene lookup returns CDR1 SGHDT and CDR2 YYEEEE. Trimming left V 4 bases short and J 7 bases short, with 13 bases between. CDR3 nucleotides: TGTGCCAGCAGCGGCTTGGGGGCCAATACGCAGTATTTT. Its protein is CASSGLGANTQYF.

Only a few counts were recorded for this clonotype. The chain is built from TRBV7-2 and TRBJ2-3; the D gene is possibly TRBD1 (5 bases). CDR1 is SGHTA, CDR2 FQGNSA, per germline. Trimming left V 6 bases short and J 1 base short, with 14 bases between. This CDR3 has 15 residues. Here the CDR3 DNA reads TGTGCCAGCAGACATACACAGGCCGGCACAGATACGCAGTATTTT. Encoded protein: CASRHTQAGTDTQYF. The full variable domain, its missing parts supplied by reference TRBV7-2 and TRBJ2-3, is GAGVSQSPSNKVTEKGKDVELRCDPISGHTALYWYRQSLGQGLEFLIYFQGNSAPDKSGLPSDRFSAERTGGSVSTLTIQRTQQEDSAVYLCASRHTQAGTDTQYFGPGTRLTVL.

This clonotype was seen only a few times. This chain uses TRBV10-3 with TRBJ2-7; 14 bases fit TRBD2. The closer fit of TRBJ2-4 to the DNA end suggests the J call may be wrong. The CDR3 spans 15 residues. Germline V CDR1 and CDR2: ENHRY, SYGVKD. CDR3: CAISPTSGGENIQYF. In nucleotides, the CDR3 is TGTGCCATCAGCCCGACTAGCGGGGGGGAAAACATTCAGTACTTC.

The gene calls are TRBV6-2 or TRBV6-3 and TRBJ2-5; D unresolved. CDR1 is MNHEY and CDR2 is SVGEGT in the germline V gene. Trimming took 7 bases from V and 11 from J, leaving 29 bases between them. CDR3 length equals 16 residues. CDR3 in DNA: TGTGCCAGCAACTCTCCGGATAATCCCGATGTACATGAGCAGTACTTC. The encoded protein is CASNSPDNPDVHEQYF.

This clonotype came up a few times. The chain uses TRBV10-3 and TRBJ2-1; no reliable D call. Between the trimmed V and J ends, which lost 3 bases and 5 bases, there was a span of 8 bases. The CDR3 covers 13 residues. Germline lookup yields CDR1 ENHRY and CDR2 SYGVKD. CDR3 in amino acids: CAISESFNNEQFF. CDR3 DNA: TGTGCCATCAGTGAATCCTTCAACAATGAGCAGTTCTTC.

In regard to this clonotype: Germline and junction disagree at one end, which may indicate a read error. This sequence joins TRBV5-1 and TRBJ2-5, with TRBD1 identical over 8 bases. Germline V gene lookup returns CDR1 SGHRS and CDR2 YFSETQ. This CDR3 comprises 15 residues. The CDR3 loop is CASSLVGQGWETQYF. CDR3 nucleotide sequence: TGCGCCAGCAGCTTGGTAGGACAGGGTTGGGAGACACAGTACTTC.

CDR3 in amino acids: CSAGGANQPQHF. CDR3 bases: TGCAGTGCGGGGGGGGCCAATCAGCCCCAGCATTTT. V usage is TRBV20-1 and J usage is TRBJ1-5, with D tentatively TRBD1 (6 bases). From germline, CDR1 is DFQATT and CDR2 SNEGSKA (reference sequence). V lost 6 bases and J lost 3, with 9 bases in between. This CDR3 is 12 amino acids long.

This clonotype was recorded a few times. The J gene is TRBJ1-2, the V gene TRBV20-1; tentatively, D is TRBD1 (6 bases). Per the germline V gene, CDR1 is DFQATT and CDR2 is SNEGSKA (reference sequence). The CDR3 totals 14 residues. V gave up 6 bases and J gave up 7 bases, with 21 bases separating them. CDR3 DNA: TGCAGTGCCAATCGCGGACAGAGGGGTTTTGGCTACACCTTC. Residues: CSANRGQRGFGYTF.

There are a few counts of this clonotype. This sequence joins TRBV6-6 and TRBJ2-6, with D possibly being TRBD1 (6 bases). The CDR3 has 15 amino acids. From germline, CDR1 is MNHNY and CDR2 SVGAGI (reference sequence). V lost 6 bases, J lost 2 bases, and 11 bases lay in between. This chain's CDR3 is CASRRQETGANVLTF. CDR3 sequence (DNA): TGTGCCAGCAGACGACAGGAGACTGGGGCCAACGTCCTGACTTTC.

The chain uses TRBV28 and TRBJ2-7; the match to TRBD1 covers 8 bases. This CDR3 is 13 amino acids long. The ends lost 7 bases at V and 6 bases at J; junction bases unmatched: 8. Germline V lookup: CDR1 MDHEN, CDR2 SYDVKM. CDR3 residues: CASKLKQGGEQYF. CDR3 nucleotide sequence: TGTGCCAGCAAACTGAAACAGGGGGGCGAGCAGTACTTC.

This clonotype came up a few times. This chain connects TRBV9 to TRBJ2-1; D not resolved. The CDR3 extends over 12 amino acids. Trimming stripped 0 bases from V and 13 bases from J, with 11 bases between. Germline CDR1 is SGDLS and CDR2 is YYNGEE. The CDR3 DNA follows: TGTGCCAGCAGCGTAGCGGGCTCAGTTCAGTTCTTC. Translating gives CASSVAGSVQFF.

The V and J genes are TRBV3-1 and TRBJ2-5, with D unclear. CDR1 is LGHDT and CDR2 is YNNKEL in the germline V gene (reference sequence). The CDR3 has 14 amino acids. V lost 0 bases and J lost 5, with 10 bases in between. The CDR3 loop reads CASSQEWEWETQYF. As DNA, the CDR3 is TGTGCCAGCAGCCAAGAATGGGAATGGGAGACCCAGTACTTC.

The chain employs TRBV27 and TRBJ1-5; perhaps TRBD1 as D (5 bases). The V gene's germline CDR1 is MNHEY and CDR2 SMNVEV (reference sequence). V was shortened by 2 bases and J by 5 bases, with 13 bases between the two germline ends. The CDR3 is made up of 15 amino acids. CDR3 DNA: TGTGCCAGCAGTTTAACCATGGGGGTTTATCAGCCCCAGCATTTT. Translating gives CASSLTMGVYQPQHF.

The chain links TRBV20-1 to TRBJ1-4; weak D call: TRBD1 (6 bases). V was trimmed by 5 bases and J by 5 bases, leaving 12 bases between them. CDR3 length: 13 amino acids. CDR1 DFQATT and CDR2 SNEGSKA come from the germline V gene (reference sequence). The CDR3 DNA follows: TGCAGTGCTCTCATGAGGGGGAATGAAAAACTGTTTTTT. Encoded protein: CSALMRGNEKLFF.

In this sample, this clonotype turned up a few times. This chain uses TRBV2 with TRBJ1-1; 8 nucleotides match TRBD1. CDR1 SNHLY and CDR2 FYNNEI come from the germline V gene. The CDR3 consists of 15 residues. J was trimmed by 6 bases and V by 5 bases; bases with no gene match: 11. CDR3 bases: TGTGCCAGCAGTATTTCCGCAGGGGGCGGACCTGAAGCTTTCTTT. Protein sequence: CASSISAGGGPEAFF.

In this sample, this clonotype turned up a few times. The V gene is TRBV10-3, the J gene TRBJ2-7; 11 bases align to TRBD2. The CDR3 loop spans 14 amino acids. CDR1 and CDR2 from the germline V gene are ENHRY and SYGVKD. V lost 6 bases and J lost 5; bases outside the gene matches: 6. CDR3 DNA: TGTGCCATCAGCCTGACTAGCGGGATCCACGAGCAGTACTTC. Protein sequence: CAISLTSGIHEQYF.